Included here is one T cell receptor beta chain sequence, with context. The antigen it recognizes is unknown. Per-base qualities were not stored, and no clone one base away is much larger. After removal of 3 bases from V and 5 bases from J, the junction retains 6 bases not matched to a gene. CDR1 and CDR2 are read off the germline V gene as KGHSH and LQKENI. From the cysteine through the phenylalanine, the CDR3 covers 16 amino acids. This entry keeps only the CDR3 DNA: 48 bases, framed from base 1. Collaborating institutions collected whole blood in K2EDTA tubes following their own protocols. For TCRbeta analysis, collaborators shipped samples in one of three forms: frozen whole blood, isolated PBMCs, or DNA extracted from either of those sample types. TCRbeta CDR3 regions were amplified from genomic DNA using the immunoSEQ Assay, a bias-controlled multiplex PCR. In the source study's methods: Within the assay, amplification of reference gene primers was used to estimate how many nucleated cells each sample contained. To quantify the absolute abundance of each unique TCRbeta CDR3 rearrangement, sequence reads were collapsed and filtered. Productive Simpson clonality was computed per sample as the square root of Simpson's diversity index over productive rearrangements. TCRdb limited this immuneACCESS table to in-frame rearrangements with V and J called. A share of clones is missing; checked studies link under half to unresolved V genes, and the rest is unexplained. That table furnishes V, J and clone size, whereas the DNA furnished D and trimming. Here the sample has around 19,000 clones; about 90% occur a single time. The ten largest clones add up to roughly 7% of the sample.

The record originates from a study of blood T cell repertoires in COVID-19 (TCRdb year 2020). The study in broad terms: Collaborator samples came from the United States, Italy and Spain and covered acute and convalescent phases of COVID-19. The dataset comprised deeply sampled blood TCRbeta repertoires from subjects exposed to, actively infected with, or recovered from COVID-19. The material from the prospective study consisted of cDNA or gDNA derived from T cells, B-cell-depleted T cells, or PBMCs. The repertoires were released in a freely available public database meant as a resource for research on the immune response to SARS-CoV-2. Where HLA class I and class II types were available, the types were taken from metadata supplied by the sample provider, not from assay-based typing. A de-identified subject ID, COVID-19 status, age in years and sex were almost always included in the sample metadata. The samples were drawn from the first 160 participants of the ongoing ImmuneRACE study and from 1,200 or so subjects provided by 6 global collaborators.

Results the study describes overall, beyond this receptor: The quantity of clinical and demographic metadata differed by source and by participant and was supplied without curation.

The TCR originated in a man between 65 and 85 years old with active COVID-19. The receptor chain draws on TRBV18 and TRBJ1-6; TRBD1 fits 8 bases in the junction. Material: peripheral blood. The CDR3 protein: CASSPRTGYDNSPLHF. The DNA sequence is as follows: TGTGCCAGCTCACCCCGGACAGGGTACGATAATTCACCCCTCCACTTT. Where the CDR3 stops, the reference TRBV18 and TRBJ1-6 genes take over; the full variable domain is NAGVMQNPRHLVRRRGQEARLRCSPMKGHSHVYWYRQLPEEGLKFMVYLQKENIIDESGMPKERFSAEFPKEGPSILRIQQVVRGDSAAYFCASSPRTGYDNSPLHFGNGTRLTVT.